The rows below give T cell receptor beta chains drawn from one sample of a study of cytomegalovirus exposure and HLA in healthy donors. Only in-frame clones appear in the TCRdb table, and some are missing; sequencing was by immunoSEQ multiplex PCR. The sample includes tens of thousands of clones, approximately 84% of them seen just once. Sequenced sample: PBMCs. These receptor sequences come from a girl under 10 years old in good health and CMV-seropositive. Both conserved end residues are part of each CDR3. The order of the fields is J gene, CDR3 length, clone size, D gene, V gene, CDR3 DNA, CDR3 protein. A D gene is named only where the DNA matches it firmly. Expanded clones are given a class, and other clones once, few, many or no size at all.

TRBJ2-2	14	NA	NA	TRBV7-2	TGTGCCAGCAGCTGGACAGCGAACACCGGGGAGCTGTTTTTT	CASSWTANTGELFF
TRBJ2-4	13	NA	NA	TRBV12-5	TGTGCTAGTGGCCCCAGAGGTCAAAACATTCAGTACTTC	CASGPRGQNIQYF
TRBJ2-5	20	once	NA	TRBV27	TGTGCCAGCAGTCCCTCGACTCGGACAGCGATATTCAGGGGCCAAGAGACCCAGTACTTC	CASSPSTRTAIFRGQETQYF
TRBJ1-2	15	NA	NA	TRBV28	TGTGCCAGCAGTTTATCCCCGGTTACTCACTATGGCTACACCTTC	CASSLSPVTHYGYTF
TRBJ1-6	15	NA	NA	TRBV28	TGTGCCAGCAGTCCCACACAGCAATATAATTCACCCCTCCACTTT	CASSPTQQYNSPLHF
TRBJ1-5	14	NA	TRBD1	TRBV19	TGTGCCAGCAAACCGGGACAGTACAATCAGCCCCAGCATTTT	CASKPGQYNQPQHF
TRBJ2-1	19	once	NA	TRBV2	TGTGCCAGCAGTGGATTTCAGGGTAGTAAAGGGGTAGGCTACAATGAGCAGTTCTTC	CASSGFQGSKGVGYNEQFF
TRBJ2-1	15	once	NA	TRBV4-1	TGCGCCAGCAGCCAAGAACAGGCTGGAATCAATGAGCAGTTCTTC	CASSQEQAGINEQFF
TRBJ2-1	12	NA	NA	TRBV6-5	TGTGCCAGCAGTTTAACAACGAATGAGCAGTTCTTC	CASSLTTNEQFF
TRBJ1-1	12	NA	TRBD1	TRBV5-1	TGCGCCAGCAGCTGGACAGGGCGAGAAGCTTTCTTT	CASSWTGREAFF
TRBJ2-1	13	NA	NA	TRBV5-1	TGCGCCAGCAGCTTGGATCAGATTAATGAGCAGTTCTTC	CASSLDQINEQFF
TRBJ1-1	13	once	TRBD1	TRBV5-1	TGCGCCAGCAGATATACAGGGGAGACTGAAGCTTTCTTT	CASRYTGETEAFF
TRBJ2-1	15	NA	NA	TRBV6-1	TGTGCCAGCAGTGAAGTCAGGGCCTCCTACAATGAGCAGTTCTTC	CASSEVRASYNEQFF
TRBJ2-3	13	few	NA	TRBV6-1	TGTGCCAGCAGCGGCAGGGTCAGAGATACGCAGTATTTT	CASSGRVRDTQYF
TRBJ1-2	14	NA	NA	TRBV13	TGTGCCAGCAGCTTACAGGGCCAGGGCTATGGCTACACCTTC	CASSLQGQGYGYTF
TRBJ2-7	15	NA	TRBD1	TRBV6-5	TGTGCCAGCAGCAGCCGGGACAGGGCCTCCTACGAGCAGTACTTC	CASSSRDRASYEQYF
TRBJ1-1	16	NA	NA	TRBV30	TGTGCCTGGAGCGGAGGGACCCTACTCTATGGCACTGAAGCTTTCTTT	CAWSGGTLLYGTEAFF
TRBJ1-3	14	NA	NA	TRBV7-6	TGTGCCAGCAGCAAACAGGGCACTGGAAACACCATATATTTT	CASSKQGTGNTIYF
TRBJ1-1	14	NA	NA	TRBV7-8	TGTGCCAGCAGCTTAATGTCGCAGGGCGGTAAGGCTTTCTTT	CASSLMSQGGKAFF
TRBJ1-5	15	NA	NA	TRBV5-6	TGTGCCAGCAGCTCCCGAACAGTTAGCAATCAGCCCCAGCATTTT	CASSSRTVSNQPQHF
TRBJ1-3	19	NA	NA	TRBV5-6	TGTGCCAGCAGCTTCTTATCCGGGAGCCACCTCCGCTCTGGAAACACCATATATTTT	CASSFLSGSHLRSGNTIYF
TRBJ2-1	15	NA	NA	TRBV7-2	TGTGCCAGCAGCCCCGCCAGGGGAACCTACAATGAGCAGTTCTTC	CASSPARGTYNEQFF
TRBJ1-5	14	NA	TRBD1	TRBV6-6	TGTGCCAGCAGTGGACAGGGGAAGAATCAGCCCCAGCATTTT	CASSGQGKNQPQHF
TRBJ1-2	14	NA	TRBD1	TRBV6-6	TGTGCCAGCAGAGACCGGACAGGGAACTATGGCTACACCTTC	CASRDRTGNYGYTF
TRBJ1-1	13	once	NA	TRBV29-1	TGCAGCGTTCGACCGGAGGCGGACACTGAAGCTTTCTTT	CSVRPEADTEAFF
TRBJ1-1	14	NA	NA	TRBV6-5	TGTGCCAGCAGGCCAGGACAGCCGAACACTGAAGCTTTCTTT	CASRPGQPNTEAFF
TRBJ2-7	13	NA	TRBD1	TRBV30	TGTGCCTGGCGGACAGGGGGTACCGACGAGCAGTACTTC	CAWRTGGTDEQYF
TRBJ2-2	15	NA	TRBD1	TRBV5-1	TGCGCCAGCAACTGGACAGGGGGAGGAACCGGGGAGCTGTTTTTT	CASNWTGGGTGELFF
TRBJ2-1	15	NA	TRBD2	TRBV5-1	TGCGCCAGCAGCAGAGGGACTAGCGGGAGCAATGAGCAGTTCTTC	CASSRGTSGSNEQFF
TRBJ1-2	13	NA	NA	TRBV5-6	TGTGCCAGCAGCTACGGAGAGCAGTGGGGCTACACCTTC	CASSYGEQWGYTF
TRBJ1-2	11	NA	NA	TRBV30	TGTGCCTGGTCGGGACTCTCGGTGGCCACCTTC	CAWSGLSVATF
TRBJ2-3	16	NA	NA	TRBV9	TGTGCCAGCAGCCCCCGCGAGCGGCCTAGCACAGATACGCAGTATTTT	CASSPRERPSTDTQYF
TRBJ2-3	13	NA	NA	TRBV5-4	TGTGCCAGCAGCCCCCAAAACACAGATACGCAGTATTTT	CASSPQNTDTQYF
TRBJ2-5	14	NA	TRBD2	TRBV30	TGTGCCTGGGCCTCGGGGGGAGCGTTCGAGACCCAGTACTTC	CAWASGGAFETQYF
TRBJ2-5	13	NA	NA	TRBV28	TGTGCCAGCAGTTACAAGTCCCCGGAGACCCAGTACTTC	CASSYKSPETQYF
TRBJ1-1	14	NA	NA	TRBV28	TGTGCCAGCAGTCCCGACAGTTCTGACACTGAAGCTTTCTTT	CASSPDSSDTEAFF
TRBJ1-3	13	NA	TRBD1	TRBV2	TGTGCCAGTGGGACAGGGTTCGGAAACACCATATATTTT	CASGTGFGNTIYF
TRBJ2-1	13	NA	NA	TRBV6-1	TGTGCCAGCAGTTCTACTAGTGTGAGTGAGCAGTTCTTC	CASSSTSVSEQFF
TRBJ1-4	15	NA	NA	TRBV28	TGTGCCAGCAGTTTAGGAGGGCAGTTTAATGAAAAACTGTTTTTT	CASSLGGQFNEKLFF
TRBJ1-1	17	NA	TRBD1	TRBV5-8	TGTGCCAGCAGCTTGTTAGGCCAGGGGGAGGTTGGCACTGAAGCTTTCTTT	CASSLLGQGEVGTEAFF
TRBJ2-2	13	once	NA	TRBV6-5	TGTGCCAGCAGCCCCCTGGCGGACGGGGAGCTGTTTTTT	CASSPLADGELFF
TRBJ1-2	15	NA	NA	TRBV27	TGTGCCAGCAGTTTAAGGGGCCCCCTCCCATATGGCTACACCTTC	CASSLRGPLPYGYTF
TRBJ1-1	15	once	NA	TRBV27	TGTGCCAGCAGTTCGCGGGGCTCGTATAACACTGAAGCTTTCTTT	CASSSRGSYNTEAFF
TRBJ2-4	13	NA	TRBD2	TRBV11-2	TGTGCCAGCAGCTCGCCGGGACTAGCGATCCAGTACTTC	CASSSPGLAIQYF